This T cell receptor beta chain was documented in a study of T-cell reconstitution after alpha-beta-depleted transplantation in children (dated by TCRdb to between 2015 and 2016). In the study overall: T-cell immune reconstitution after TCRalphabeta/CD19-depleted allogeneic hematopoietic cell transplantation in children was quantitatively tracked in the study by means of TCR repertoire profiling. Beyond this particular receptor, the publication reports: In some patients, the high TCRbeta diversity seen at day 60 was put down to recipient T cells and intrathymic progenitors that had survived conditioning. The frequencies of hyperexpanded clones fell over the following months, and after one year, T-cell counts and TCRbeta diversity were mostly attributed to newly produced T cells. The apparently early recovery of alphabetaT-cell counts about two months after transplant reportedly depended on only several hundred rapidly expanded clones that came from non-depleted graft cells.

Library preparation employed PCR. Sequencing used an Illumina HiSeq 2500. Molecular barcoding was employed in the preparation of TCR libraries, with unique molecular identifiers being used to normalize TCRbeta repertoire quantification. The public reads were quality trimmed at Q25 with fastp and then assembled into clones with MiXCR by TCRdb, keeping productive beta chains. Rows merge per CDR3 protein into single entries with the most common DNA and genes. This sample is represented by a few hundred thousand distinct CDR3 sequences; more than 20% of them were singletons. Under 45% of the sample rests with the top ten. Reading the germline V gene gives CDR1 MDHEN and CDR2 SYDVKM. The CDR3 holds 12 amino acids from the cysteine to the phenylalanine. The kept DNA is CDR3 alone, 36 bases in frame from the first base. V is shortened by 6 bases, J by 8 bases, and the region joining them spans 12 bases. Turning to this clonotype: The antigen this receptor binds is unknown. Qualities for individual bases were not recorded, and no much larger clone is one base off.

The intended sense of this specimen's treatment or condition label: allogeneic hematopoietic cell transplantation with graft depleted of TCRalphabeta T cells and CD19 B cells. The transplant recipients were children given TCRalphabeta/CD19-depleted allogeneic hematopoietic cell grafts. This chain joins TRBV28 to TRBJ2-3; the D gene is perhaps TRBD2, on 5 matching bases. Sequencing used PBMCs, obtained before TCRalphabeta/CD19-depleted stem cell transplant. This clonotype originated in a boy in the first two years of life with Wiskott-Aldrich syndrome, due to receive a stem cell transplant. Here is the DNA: TGTGCCAGCAGCCCAGCCGAGGGTACGCAGTATTTT. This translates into CASSPAEGTQYF.